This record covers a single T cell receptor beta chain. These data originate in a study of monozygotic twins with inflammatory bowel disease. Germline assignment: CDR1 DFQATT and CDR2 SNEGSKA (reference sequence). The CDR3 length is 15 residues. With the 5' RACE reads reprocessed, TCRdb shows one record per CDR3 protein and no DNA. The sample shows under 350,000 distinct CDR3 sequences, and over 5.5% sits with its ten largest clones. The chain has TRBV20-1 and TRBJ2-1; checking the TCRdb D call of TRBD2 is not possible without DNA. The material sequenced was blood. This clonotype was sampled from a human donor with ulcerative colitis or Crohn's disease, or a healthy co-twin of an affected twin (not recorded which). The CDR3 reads CSARADYLKFNEQFF.